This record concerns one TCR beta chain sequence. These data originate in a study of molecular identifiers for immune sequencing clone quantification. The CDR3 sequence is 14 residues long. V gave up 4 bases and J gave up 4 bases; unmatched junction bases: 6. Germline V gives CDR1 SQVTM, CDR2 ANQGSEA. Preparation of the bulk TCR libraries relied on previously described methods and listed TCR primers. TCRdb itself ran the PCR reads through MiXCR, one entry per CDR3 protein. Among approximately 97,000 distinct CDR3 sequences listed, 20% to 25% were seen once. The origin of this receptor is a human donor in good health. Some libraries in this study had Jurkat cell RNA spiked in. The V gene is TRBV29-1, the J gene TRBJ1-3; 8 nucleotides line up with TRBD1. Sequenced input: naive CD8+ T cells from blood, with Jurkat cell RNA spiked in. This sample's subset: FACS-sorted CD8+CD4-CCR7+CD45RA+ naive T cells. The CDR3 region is CSVAGGWGGNTIYF. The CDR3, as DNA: TGCAGCGTTGCAGGGGGCTGGGGAGGAAACACCATATATTTT.